The 6 T cell receptor beta chains below all came from one sample that was sequenced in a study of T cell responses to AZD1222 COVID-19 vaccine. The table came from immunoSEQ multiplex PCR; TCRdb's copy has only in-frame clones and leaves some out. Of approximately 81,000 clones listed, 83% are singletons. The sequencing here drew on peripheral blood, taken 28 days after the second AZD1222 dose. The receptors stem from an adult who received the AZD1222 COVID-19 vaccine.

The chain carries TRBV7-9 and TRBJ1-1; D may be TRBD1 (5 bases). Germline V gene lookup returns CDR1 SEHNR and CDR2 FQNEAQ (reference sequence). This CDR3 contains 14 residues. The V and J ends lost 5 bases and 2 bases respectively, with 12 bases between them. This CDR3 reads CASSRGGSNTEAFF. The CDR3 DNA reads as TGTGCCAGCAGCCGCGGGGGGAGTAACACTGAAGCTTTCTTT.

The gene calls are TRBV11-2 and TRBJ2-7, with TRBD2 identical over 8 bases. Germline CDR1 is SGHAT and CDR2 is FQNNGV. Germline trimming cut 1 base from V and 7 bases from J; bases unmatched to any gene: 9. The CDR3 contains 15 residues. The CDR3: CASSLGPSGLGEQYF. The CDR3 coding sequence is TGTGCCAGCAGCTTAGGTCCTAGCGGGCTGGGGGAGCAGTACTTC. Using reference TRBV11-2 and TRBJ2-7 for the parts outside the CDR3, the full variable domain is EAGVAQSPRYKIIEKRQSVAFWCNPISGHATLYWYQQILGQGPKLLIQFQNNGVVDDSQLPKDRFSAERLKGVDSTLKIQPAKLEDSAVYLCASSLGPSGLGEQYFGPGTRLTVT.

The rearrangement links TRBV5-1 to TRBJ2-3, with 9 nucleotides matching TRBD2. The germline gives CDR1 SGHRS, CDR2 YFSETQ. Losses at the gene ends were 4 bases for V and 3 bases for J; bases not matched to a gene: 3. This CDR3 is built from 14 residues. The CDR3 spells CASSPGLATDTQYF. The CDR3, as DNA: TGCGCCAGCAGCCCCGGACTAGCGACAGATACGCAGTATTTT.

This rearrangement joins TRBV7-3 to TRBJ1-1, with a tentative D call TRBD1 (6 bases). Trimming stripped 5 bases from V and 5 bases from J, with 12 bases between. There are 13 residues in the CDR3. Germline lookup yields CDR1 SGHTA and CDR2 FQGTGA. The CDR3 nucleotides are TGTGCCAGCAGCCAAACAGGGAAGACTGAAGCTTTCTTT. Encoded protein: CASSQTGKTEAFF.

This clone appeared a few times. This chain joins TRBV11-1 and TRBJ2-5; D remains ambiguous. The length of the CDR3 is 14 residues. Trimming cost V 3 bases and J 0 bases, with 8 bases left between them. Germline CDR1 and CDR2: SGHAT and FQDESV (reference sequence). The CDR3 bases are TGTGCCAGCAGCTTTGGACGGTACCAAGAGACCCAGTACTTC. Translating gives CASSFGRYQETQYF.

This chain uses TRBV27 with TRBJ2-7; 8 positions match TRBD1. CDR1 is MNHEY and CDR2 is SMNVEV in the germline V gene (reference sequence). CDR3 size: 16 residues. Losses at the gene ends were 5 bases for V and 5 bases for J; bases not matched to a gene: 14. CDR3 sequence (DNA): TGTGCCAGCAGTCCCGGGACAGGCCTCGGGCGGCACGAGCAGTACTTC. Translation: CASSPGTGLGRHEQYF.